This T cell receptor (beta chain) is drawn from a study of OX40 agonist ivuxolimab in advanced cancers. Study at large: Dose-escalation patients had hepatocellular carcinoma, melanoma, renal cell or head and neck cancer.

In its sample, this clone was seen once. TCRdb's table, derived via immunoSEQ multiplex PCR, lists solely in-frame clones and lacks some. Of roughly 46,000 clones listed, around 90% are singletons. CDR1 and CDR2 from the germline V gene are SEHNR and FQNEAQ (reference sequence). The CDR3 sequence is 12 residues long. V dropped 5 bases and J dropped 7 bases, with 11 bases sitting between them. The sequencing here drew on CD4+ or CD8+ T cells sorted from blood, taken in a trial of the OX40 agonist ivuxolimab. The receptor was isolated from an adult with an advanced solid tumor such as melanoma, head and neck, liver or kidney cancer. The chain carries TRBV7-9 and TRBJ1-1, with a tentative D call TRBD1 (5 bases). The DNA of the CDR3 is TGTGCCAGCAGCCCCGGGACGCTTGAAGCTTTCTTT. Translating it yields CASSPGTLEAFF.